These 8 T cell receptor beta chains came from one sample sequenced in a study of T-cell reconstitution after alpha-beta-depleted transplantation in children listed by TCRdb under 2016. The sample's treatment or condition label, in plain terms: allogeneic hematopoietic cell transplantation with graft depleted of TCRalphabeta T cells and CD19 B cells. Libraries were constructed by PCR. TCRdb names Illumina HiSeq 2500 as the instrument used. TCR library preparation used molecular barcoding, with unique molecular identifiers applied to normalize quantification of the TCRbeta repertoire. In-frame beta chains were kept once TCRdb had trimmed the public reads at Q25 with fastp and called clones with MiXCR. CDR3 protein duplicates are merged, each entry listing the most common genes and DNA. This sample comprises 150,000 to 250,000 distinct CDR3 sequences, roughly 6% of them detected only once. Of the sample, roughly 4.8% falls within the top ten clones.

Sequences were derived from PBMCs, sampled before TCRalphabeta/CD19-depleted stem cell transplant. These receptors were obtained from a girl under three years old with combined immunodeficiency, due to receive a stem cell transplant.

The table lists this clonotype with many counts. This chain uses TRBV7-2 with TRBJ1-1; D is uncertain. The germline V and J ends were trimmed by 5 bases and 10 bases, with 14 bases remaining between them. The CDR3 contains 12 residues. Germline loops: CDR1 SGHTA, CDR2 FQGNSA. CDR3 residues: CASSPSIYRAFF. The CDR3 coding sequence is TGTGCCAGCAGCCCTAGTATCTACAGAGCTTTCTTT.

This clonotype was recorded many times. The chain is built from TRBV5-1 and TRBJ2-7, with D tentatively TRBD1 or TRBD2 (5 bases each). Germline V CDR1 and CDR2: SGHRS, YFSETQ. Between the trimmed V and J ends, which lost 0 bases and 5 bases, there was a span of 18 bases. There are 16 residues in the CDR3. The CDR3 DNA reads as TGCGCCAGCAGCTTGGTGGGGGATCGGAGGTGGGACGAGCAGTACTTC. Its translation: CASSLVGDRRWDEQYF.

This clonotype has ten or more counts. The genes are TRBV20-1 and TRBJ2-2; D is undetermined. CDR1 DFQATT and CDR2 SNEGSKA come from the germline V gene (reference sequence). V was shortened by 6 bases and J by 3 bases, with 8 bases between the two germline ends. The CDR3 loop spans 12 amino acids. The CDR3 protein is CSASPYTGELFF. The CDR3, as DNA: TGCAGTGCGTCCCCCTACACCGGGGAGCTGTTTTTT.

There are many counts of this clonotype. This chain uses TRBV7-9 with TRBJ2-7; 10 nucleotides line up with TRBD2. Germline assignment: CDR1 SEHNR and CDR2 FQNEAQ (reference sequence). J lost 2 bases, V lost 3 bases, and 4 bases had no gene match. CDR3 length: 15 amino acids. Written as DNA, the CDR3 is TGTGCCAGCAGCTTGAGCGGGGGGGCCCCCTACGAGCAGTACTTC. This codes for CASSLSGGAPYEQYF.

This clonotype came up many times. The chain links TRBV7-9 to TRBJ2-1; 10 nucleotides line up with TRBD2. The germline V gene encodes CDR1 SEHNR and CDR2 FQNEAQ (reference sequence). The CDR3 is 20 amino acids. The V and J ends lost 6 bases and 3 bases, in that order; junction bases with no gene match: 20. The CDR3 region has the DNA TGTGCCAGCAGTTACCCCAACACTAGCGGGATGTTCGGGATCTACAATGAGCAGTTCTTC. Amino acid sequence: CASSYPNTSGMFGIYNEQFF.

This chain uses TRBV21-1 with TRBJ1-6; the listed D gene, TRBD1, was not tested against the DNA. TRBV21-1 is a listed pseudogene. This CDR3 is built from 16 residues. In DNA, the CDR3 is TGTGCCAGCAGATGCAATAGGGGGGATTATAATTCACCCCTCCACTTT. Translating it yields CASRCNRGDYNSPLHF.

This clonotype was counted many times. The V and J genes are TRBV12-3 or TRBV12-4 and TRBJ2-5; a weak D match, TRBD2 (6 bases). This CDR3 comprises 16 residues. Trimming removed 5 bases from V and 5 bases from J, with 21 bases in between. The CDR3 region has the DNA TGTGCCAGCAGTCACGTCGGGACTCTCTGGGAGGAGACCCAGTACTTC. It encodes CASSHVGTLWEETQYF.

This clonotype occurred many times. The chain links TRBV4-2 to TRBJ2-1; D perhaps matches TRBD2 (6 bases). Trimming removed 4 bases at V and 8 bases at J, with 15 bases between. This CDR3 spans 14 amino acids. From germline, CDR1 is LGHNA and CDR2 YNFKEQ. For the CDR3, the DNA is TGTGCCAGCAGCCTCCCCCGGGAGTATGATGAGCAGTTCTTC. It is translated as CASSLPREYDEQFF.